Listed here are 10 T cell receptor beta chains from one sample, sequenced in a study of monozygotic twins with inflammatory bowel disease. TCRdb re-called the 5' RACE reads and shows each CDR3 protein once, DNA omitted. This sample contains over 110,000 distinct CDR3 sequences. The sequencing sample was made of blood. The receptors stem from a human donor with ulcerative colitis or Crohn's disease, or a healthy co-twin of an affected twin (not recorded which).

This chain uses TRBV7-2 with TRBJ2-7. The CDR3 loop spans 15 amino acids. Germline V gives CDR1 SGHTA, CDR2 FQGNSA. The CDR3 loop reads CASSFVGTEDYEQYF.

V usage is TRBV4-1 and J usage is TRBJ1-5; TCRdb outputs TRBD1, but without DNA this stays unchecked. This CDR3 region has 16 residues. Germline CDR1 reads MGHRA; CDR2 reads YSYEKL. CDR3 region: CASSQPPAHSNQPQHF.

CDR3 region: CASSVATRYNEKLFF. This rearrangement joins TRBV9 to TRBJ1-4. This CDR3 region has 15 residues. Germline V gives CDR1 SGDLS, CDR2 YYNGEE.

The chain links TRBV20-1 to TRBJ1-6; TCRdb picks TRBD1, but there is no DNA to check that call. The CDR3 is made up of 15 amino acids. Germline V gene sequence: CDR1 DFQATT, CDR2 SNEGSKA (reference sequence). The chain's CDR3 is CSASGWDTYNSPLHF.

This sequence joins TRBV12-3 or TRBV12-4 and TRBJ2-7; with no DNA, the TCRdb D assignment of TRBD1 cannot be verified. The CDR3 runs 15 residues. The CDR3: CASSFRDRGSYEQYF.

The chain combines TRBV6-6 with TRBJ2-7; the D call from TCRdb, TRBD1, cannot be confirmed without DNA. The germline V gene has CDR1 MNHNY and CDR2 SVGAGI (reference sequence). This CDR3 is 14 amino acids long. CDR3 loop: CASTPGQGIGEQYF.

V usage is TRBV5-1 and J usage is TRBJ1-2; absent DNA, TCRdb's TRBD1 call cannot be checked. The germline gives CDR1 SGHRS, CDR2 YFSETQ. The CDR3 has 13 residues. The CDR3 loop is CASSFQDSYGYTF.

CDR3 region: CASSQGQGGQETQYF. The chain couples TRBV6-1 to TRBJ2-5; TCRdb's assignment of TRBD1 cannot be checked, as there is no DNA. The germline V gene has CDR1 MNHNS and CDR2 SASEGT. The CDR3 length is 15 residues.

The J gene is TRBJ1-1, the V gene TRBV5-1. The CDR3 length is 17 residues. Germline-derived CDR1 and CDR2 are SGHRS and YFSETQ. CDR3 loop: CASSSETWILLDTEAFF.

This chain links TRBV18 with TRBJ2-5; TCRdb selects TRBD2, and the lack of DNA leaves this call unchecked. The CDR3 is 14 amino acids. Germline lookup yields CDR1 KGHSH and CDR2 LQKENI. The CDR3 spells CASSPLKGEETQYF.